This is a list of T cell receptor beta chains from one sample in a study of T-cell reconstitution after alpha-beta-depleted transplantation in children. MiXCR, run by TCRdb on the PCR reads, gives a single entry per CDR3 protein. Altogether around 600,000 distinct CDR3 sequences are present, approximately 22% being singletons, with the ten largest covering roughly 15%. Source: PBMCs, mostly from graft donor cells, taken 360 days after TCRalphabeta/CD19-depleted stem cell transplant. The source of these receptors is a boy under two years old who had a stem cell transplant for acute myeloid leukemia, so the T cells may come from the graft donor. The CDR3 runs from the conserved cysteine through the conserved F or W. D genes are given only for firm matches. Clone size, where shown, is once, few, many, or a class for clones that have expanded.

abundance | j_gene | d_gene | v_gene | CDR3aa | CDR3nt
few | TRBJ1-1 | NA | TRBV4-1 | CASSQDWGGTEAFF | TGCGCCAGCAGCCAAGATTGGGGGGGCACTGAAGCTTTCTTT
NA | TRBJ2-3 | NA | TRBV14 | CASSHRGTPTDTQYF | TGTGCCAGCAGCCATAGGGGGACACCGACAGATACGCAGTATTTT
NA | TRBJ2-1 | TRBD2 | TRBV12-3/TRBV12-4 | CASSLDPTSDYNEQFF | TGTGCCAGCAGTTTAGATCCGACTAGCGACTACAATGAGCAGTTCTTC
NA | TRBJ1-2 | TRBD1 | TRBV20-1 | CSASVQGNYGYTF | TGCAGTGCTAGCGTACAGGGGAACTATGGCTACACCTTC
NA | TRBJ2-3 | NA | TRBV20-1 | CSASRAGYSTDTQYF | TGCAGTGCTAGTAGGGCGGGGTATAGCACAGATACGCAGTATTTT
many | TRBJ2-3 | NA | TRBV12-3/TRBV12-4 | CASGGGISDTQYF | TGTGCCAGCGGGGGTGGGATATCAGATACGCAGTATTTT
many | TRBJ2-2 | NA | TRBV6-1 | CASSITGRNTGELFF | TGTGCCAGCAGTATCACAGGGAGGAACACCGGGGAGCTGTTTTTT
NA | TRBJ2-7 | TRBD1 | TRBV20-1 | CSAIGQVPYEQYF | TGCAGTGCTATAGGACAGGTCCCCTACGAGCAGTACTTC
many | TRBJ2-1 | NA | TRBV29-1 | CSVFPLNEQFF | TGCAGCGTTTTCCCTTTAAATGAGCAGTTCTTC
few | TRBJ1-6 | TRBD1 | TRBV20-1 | CSARTGQGDSPLHF | TGCAGTGCTAGGACCGGACAGGGGGATTCACCCCTCCACTTT
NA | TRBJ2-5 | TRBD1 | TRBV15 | CATSRDRRQTQYF | TGTGCCACCAGCAGGGACAGGAGGCAGACCCAGTACTTC
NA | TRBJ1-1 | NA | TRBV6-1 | CASMERGAYTEAFF | TGTGCCAGCATGGAACGAGGGGCCTACACTGAAGCTTTCTTT
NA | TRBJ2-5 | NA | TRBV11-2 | CASSLGRVRGTPREETQYF | TGTGCCAGCAGCTTAGGCCGGGTCCGGGGGACTCCTAGGGAAGAGACCCAGTACTTC
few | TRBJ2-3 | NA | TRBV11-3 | CASSPRDFTDTQYF | TGTGCCAGCAGCCCCCGGGACTTCACAGATACGCAGTATTTT
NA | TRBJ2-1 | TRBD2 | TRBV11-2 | CASRIAGRKQWNEQFF | TGTGCCAGCAGGATAGCGGGGAGAAAACAATGGAATGAGCAGTTCTTC
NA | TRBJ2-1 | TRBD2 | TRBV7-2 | CASSLMAGGINEQFF | TGTGCCAGCAGCTTAATGGCGGGGGGCATCAATGAGCAGTTCTTC
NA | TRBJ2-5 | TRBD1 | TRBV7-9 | CASSAPRTGLETQYF | TGTGCCAGCAGCGCGCCCAGGACAGGTCTCGAGACCCAGTACTTC
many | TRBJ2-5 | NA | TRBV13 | CASSLDNQETQYF | TGTGCCAGCAGCCTGGACAACCAAGAGACCCAGTACTTC
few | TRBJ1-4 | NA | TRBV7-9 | CASSLGQGNSEKLFF | TGTGCCAGCAGCTTAGGTCAGGGTAACAGTGAAAAACTGTTTTTT
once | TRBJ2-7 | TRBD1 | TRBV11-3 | CASSSPSGTGCYF | TGTGCCAGCAGCTCCCCCTCCGGGACAGGATGTTACTTC
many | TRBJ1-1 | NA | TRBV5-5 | CASSEWDGFTEAFF | TGTGCCAGCAGCGAATGGGACGGATTTACAGAAGCTTTCTTT
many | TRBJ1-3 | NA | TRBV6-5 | CASRAGTRNGNTIYF | TGTGCCAGCAGAGCCGGGACAAGGAATGGAAACACCATATATTTT
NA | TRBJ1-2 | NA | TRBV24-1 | CATSDGVGGYTF | TGTGCCACCAGTGATGGGGTTGGAGGCTACACCTTC
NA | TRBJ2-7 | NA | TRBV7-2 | CASSLMGNRIEQYF | TGTGCCAGCAGCTTAATGGGGAACAGGATCGAGCAGTACTTC
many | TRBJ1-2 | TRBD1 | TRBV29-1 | CSVGSEGTAPYGYTF | TGCAGCGTTGGTTCCGAGGGGACAGCTCCCTATGGCTACACCTTC
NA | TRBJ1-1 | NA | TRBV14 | CASSQEVRGPGTEAFF | TGTGCCAGCAGCCAAGAAGTCCGGGGGCCGGGCACTGAAGCTTTCTTT
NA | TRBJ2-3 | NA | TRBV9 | CASSVDGKDSTQYF | TGTGCCAGCAGCGTAGATGGGAAAGACAGTACGCAGTATTTT
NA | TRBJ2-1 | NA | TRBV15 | CATARGFGSSSYNEQFF | TGTGCCACCGCAAGGGGGTTTGGTTCCAGCTCCTACAATGAGCAGTTCTTC
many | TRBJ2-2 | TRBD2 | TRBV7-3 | CASSTGGNTGELFF | TGTGCCAGCAGCACGGGGGGAAACACCGGGGAGCTGTTTTTT
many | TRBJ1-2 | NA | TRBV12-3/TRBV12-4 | CASSLQGGNYGYTF | TGTGCCAGCAGTCTACAGGGAGGAAACTATGGCTACACCTTC
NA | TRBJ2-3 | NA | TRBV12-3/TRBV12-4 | CASTPIQVPRADTQYF | TGTGCCAGCACTCCGATCCAGGTCCCCCGCGCAGATACGCAGTATTTT
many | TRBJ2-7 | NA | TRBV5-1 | CASSLNSRGVRNEQYF | TGCGCCAGCAGCTTGAATTCACGGGGCGTCAGGAACGAGCAGTACTTC
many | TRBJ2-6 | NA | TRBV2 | CASSEQFPFSGANVLTF | TGTGCCAGCAGTGAGCAGTTCCCCTTCTCTGGGGCCAACGTCCTGACTTTC
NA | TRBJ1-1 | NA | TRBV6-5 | CASSYSDPREAFF | TGTGCCAGCAGTTACTCGGACCCCCGGGAAGCTTTCTTT
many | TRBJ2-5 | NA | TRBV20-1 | CSAPDHGRETQYF | TGCAGTGCCCCGGATCATGGCCGAGAGACCCAGTACTTC
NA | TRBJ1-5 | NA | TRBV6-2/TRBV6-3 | CASSHRVGQPQHF | TGTGCCAGCAGTCATAGGGTGGGGCAGCCCCAGCATTTT
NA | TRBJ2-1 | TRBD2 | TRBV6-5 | CASSRGGAEQFF | TGTGCCAGCAGCCGCGGGGGGGCGGAGCAGTTCTTC
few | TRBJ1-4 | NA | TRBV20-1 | CSATQAASEKLFF | TGCAGTGCTACACAGGCGGCAAGTGAAAAACTGTTTTTT
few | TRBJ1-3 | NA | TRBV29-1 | CSGLQGGGGNTIYF | TGCAGCGGCCTACAGGGAGGTGGAGGAAACACCATATATTTT
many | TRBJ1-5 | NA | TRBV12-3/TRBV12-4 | CASTPGGPQHF | TGTGCCAGCACCCCGGGGGGGCCCCAGCATTTT
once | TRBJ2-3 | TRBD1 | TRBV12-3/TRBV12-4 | CASRWTGEGTDTQYF | TGTGCCAGCAGGTGGACAGGGGAGGGGACAGATACGCAGTATTTT
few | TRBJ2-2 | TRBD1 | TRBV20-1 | CSARPIRGTGELFF | TGCAGTGCTAGACCAATCAGGGGGACCGGGGAGCTGTTTTTT
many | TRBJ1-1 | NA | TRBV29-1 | CSVGQNLMNTEAFF | TGCAGCGTTGGGCAGAACCTGATGAACACTGAAGCTTTCTTT
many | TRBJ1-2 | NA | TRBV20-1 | CSAGPDYGYTF | TGCAGTGCTGGGCCCGACTATGGCTACACCTTC
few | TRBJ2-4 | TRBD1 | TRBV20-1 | CSAATGQRLAKNIQYF | TGCAGTGCTGCAACGGGACAGAGGTTAGCCAAAAACATTCAGTACTTC
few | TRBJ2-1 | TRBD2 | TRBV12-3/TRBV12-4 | CASSRTSGEHNEQFF | TGTGCCAGCAGCCGGACTAGCGGGGAACACAATGAGCAGTTCTTC
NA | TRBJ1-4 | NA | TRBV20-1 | CSARVVRRGKNVGKLFF | TGCAGTGCTAGAGTAGTCAGGAGGGGAAAGAATGTTGGAAAACTGTTTTTT
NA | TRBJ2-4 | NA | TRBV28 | CASSRAGSIQYF | TGTGCCAGCAGTCGCGCAGGGAGCATTCAGTACTTC
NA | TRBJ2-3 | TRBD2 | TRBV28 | CASKGGGVDTQYF | TGTGCCAGCAAGGGCGGGGGTGTGGATACGCAGTATTTT
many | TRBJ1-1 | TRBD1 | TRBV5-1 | CASSLKQGMPEAFF | TGCGCCAGCAGCCTAAAACAGGGGATGCCTGAAGCTTTCTTT
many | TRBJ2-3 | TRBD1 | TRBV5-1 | CASSLDTGTAHLDTQYF | TGCGCCAGCAGCTTGGATACCGGGACAGCGCACCTCGATACGCAGTATTTT
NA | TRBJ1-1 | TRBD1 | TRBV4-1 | CASSQGVDRVNTEAFF | TGCGCCAGCAGCCAAGGGGTTGACAGGGTGAACACTGAAGCTTTCTTT
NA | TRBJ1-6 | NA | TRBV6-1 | CATEGVYNSPLHF | TGTGCCACAGAGGGGGTGTATAATTCACCCCTCCACTTT
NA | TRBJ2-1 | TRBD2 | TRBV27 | CASSLLTSGGVYNEQFF | TGTGCCAGCAGTCTACTCACTAGCGGGGGGGTTTACAATGAGCAGTTCTTC
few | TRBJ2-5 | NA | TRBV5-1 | CASTTGDQETQYF | TGCGCCAGCACCACTGGGGATCAAGAGACCCAGTACTTC
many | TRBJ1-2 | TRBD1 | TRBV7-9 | CATGTGGNYGYTF | TGTGCCACCGGGACAGGGGGCAACTATGGCTACACCTTC
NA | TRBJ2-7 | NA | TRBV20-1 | CSAQKRTSYEQYF | TGCAGTGCTCAGAAGAGGACTTCCTACGAGCAGTACTTC